The source of this TCR beta chain is a study of blood T cell repertoires in COVID-19. About the research overall: There were acute and convalescent COVID-19 samples, and they came from the United States, Italy and Spain. T cells, B-cell-depleted T cells, or PBMCs supplied cDNA or gDNA.

In germline, CDR1 is MDHEN, CDR2 SYDVKM. V trimming: 0 bases; J trimming: 4 bases; junction bases outside the gene matches: 8. The CDR3 contains 18 residues. This clone has a single count. In the study's own analysis: Amplification of reference gene primers provided the estimated nucleated cell counts. Using immunoSEQ multiplex PCR, the repertoire was profiled, and TCRdb retains in-frame clones only, with some absent. Clone size and the V and J calls come from that table; the DNA yielded D and trimming. Counted here are roughly 140,000 clones, 70% to 85% occurring once; the ten biggest clones make up just over 9.5%.

The TCR comes from a woman aged 45-60 years with acute or convalescent COVID-19. The rearrangement joins TRBV28 to TRBJ2-2; 10 bases agree with TRBD1. Sample: peripheral blood. In DNA form, the CDR3 reads TGTGCCAGCAGTTTATGGACCGGGACAGGGGCTCGCACCGGGGAGCTGTTTTTT. Translation gives CASSLWTGTGARTGELFF.